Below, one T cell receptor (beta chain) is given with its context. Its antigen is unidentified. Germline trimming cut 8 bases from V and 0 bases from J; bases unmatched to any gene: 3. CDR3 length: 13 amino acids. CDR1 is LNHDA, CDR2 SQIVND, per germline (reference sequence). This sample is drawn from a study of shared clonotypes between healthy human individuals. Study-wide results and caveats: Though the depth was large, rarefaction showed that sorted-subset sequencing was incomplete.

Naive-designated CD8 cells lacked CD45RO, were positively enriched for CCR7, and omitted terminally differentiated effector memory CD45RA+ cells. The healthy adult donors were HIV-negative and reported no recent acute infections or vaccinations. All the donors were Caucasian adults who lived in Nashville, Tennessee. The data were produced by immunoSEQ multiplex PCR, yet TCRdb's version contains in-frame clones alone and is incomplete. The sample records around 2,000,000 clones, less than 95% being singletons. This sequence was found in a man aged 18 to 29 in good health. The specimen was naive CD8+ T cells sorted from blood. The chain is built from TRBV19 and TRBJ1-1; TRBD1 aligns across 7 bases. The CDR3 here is CASAGTVNTEAFF. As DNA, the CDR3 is TGTGCCAGTGCCGGGACAGTGAACACTGAAGCTTTCTTT.